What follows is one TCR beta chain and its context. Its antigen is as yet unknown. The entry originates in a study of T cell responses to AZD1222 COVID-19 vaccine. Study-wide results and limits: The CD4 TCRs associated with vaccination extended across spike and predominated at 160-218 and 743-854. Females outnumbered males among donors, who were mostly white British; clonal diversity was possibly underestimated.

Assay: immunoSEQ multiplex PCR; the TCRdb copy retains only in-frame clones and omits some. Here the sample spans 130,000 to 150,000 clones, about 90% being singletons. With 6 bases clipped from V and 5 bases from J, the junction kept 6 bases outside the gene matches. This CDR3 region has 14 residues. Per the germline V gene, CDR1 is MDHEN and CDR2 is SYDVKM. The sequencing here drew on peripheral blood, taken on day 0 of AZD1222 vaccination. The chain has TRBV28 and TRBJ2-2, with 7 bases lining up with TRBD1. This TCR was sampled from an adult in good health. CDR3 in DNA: TGTGCCAGCAGACGCACAGGGGCTACCGGGGAGCTGTTTTTT. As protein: CASRRTGATGELFF.